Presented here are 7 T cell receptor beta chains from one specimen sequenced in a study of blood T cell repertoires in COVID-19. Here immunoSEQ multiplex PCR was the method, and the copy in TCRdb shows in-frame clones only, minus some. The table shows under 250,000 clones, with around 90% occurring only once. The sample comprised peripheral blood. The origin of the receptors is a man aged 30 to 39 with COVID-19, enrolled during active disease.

This CDR3 reads CASSPDKEAFF. The CDR3 nucleotides read TGTGCCAGCTCACCGGACAAAGAAGCTTTCTTT. The chain recombines TRBV18 with TRBJ1-1; D may be TRBD1 (5 bases). CDR1 KGHSH and CDR2 LQKENI come from the germline V gene. V was cut by 3 bases and J by 8 bases, with 7 bases left in between. This CDR3 spans 11 amino acids.

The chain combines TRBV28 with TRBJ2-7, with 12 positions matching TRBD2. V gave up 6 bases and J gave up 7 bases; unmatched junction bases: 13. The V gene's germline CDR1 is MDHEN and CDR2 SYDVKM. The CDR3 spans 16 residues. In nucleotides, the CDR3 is TGTGCCAGCAGCGAACTAGCGGGGGGTGCCCCTAGAGAGCAGTACTTC. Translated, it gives CASSELAGGAPREQYF.

The CDR3 spells CASRLRTGAEYGYTF. The CDR3 coding sequence is TGTGCCAGCAGGCTCAGGACAGGGGCGGAATATGGCTACACCTTC. V usage is TRBV6-5 and J usage is TRBJ1-2; TRBD1 aligns across 9 bases. The junction had 10 bases not matched to a gene; V was cut back by 6 bases and J by 5 bases. The CDR3 has 15 amino acids. In germline, CDR1 is MNHEY, CDR2 SVGAGI.

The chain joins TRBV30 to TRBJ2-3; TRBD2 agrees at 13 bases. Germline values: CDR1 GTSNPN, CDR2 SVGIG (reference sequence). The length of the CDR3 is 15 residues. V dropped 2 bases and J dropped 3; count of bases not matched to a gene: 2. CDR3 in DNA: TGTGCCTGGAGTACTAGCGGGGGGGGTACAGATACGCAGTATTTT. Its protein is CAWSTSGGGTDTQYF.

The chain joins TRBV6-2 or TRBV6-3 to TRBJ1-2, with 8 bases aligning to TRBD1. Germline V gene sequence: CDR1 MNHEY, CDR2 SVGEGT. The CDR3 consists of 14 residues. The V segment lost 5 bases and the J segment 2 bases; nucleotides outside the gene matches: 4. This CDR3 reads CASSLTGANYGYTF. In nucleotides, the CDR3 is TGTGCCAGCAGTCTGACAGGGGCGAACTATGGCTACACCTTC.

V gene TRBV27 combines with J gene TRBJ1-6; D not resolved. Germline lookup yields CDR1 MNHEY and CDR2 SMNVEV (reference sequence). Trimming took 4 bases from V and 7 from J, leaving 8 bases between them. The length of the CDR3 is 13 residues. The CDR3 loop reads CASSSPGNSPLHF. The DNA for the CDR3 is TGTGCCAGCAGTTCTCCGGGGAATTCACCCCTCCACTTT.

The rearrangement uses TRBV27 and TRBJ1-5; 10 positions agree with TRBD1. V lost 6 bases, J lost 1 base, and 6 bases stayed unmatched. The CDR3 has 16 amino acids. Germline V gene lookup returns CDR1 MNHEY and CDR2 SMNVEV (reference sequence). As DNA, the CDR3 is TGTGCCAGCAGGCGGACAGGGGGTGAGAGCAATCAGCCCCAGCATTTT. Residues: CASRRTGGESNQPQHF.